Listed here are 27 T cell receptor beta chains from one sample, sequenced in a study of blood T cell repertoires in COVID-19 (dated by TCRdb to about 2020). Library creation used the immunoSEQ multiplex PCR assay. The clones in this table, taken by TCRdb from immuneACCESS, are in-frame only. Not every clone is retained; where verified, under half of the shortfall comes from an unresolved V gene, and the cause of the rest is unknown. The sample contains some 93,000 clones, more than 75% of them found a single time. The ten most abundant clones make up 10% of the sample. Sequenced input: peripheral blood. These receptors were collected from a middle-aged man with acute or convalescent COVID-19.

The rearrangement joins TRBV7-9 to TRBJ2-3; 7 bases fit TRBD2. V was clipped by 3 bases and J by 1 base; unmatched bases: 4. Germline assignment: CDR1 SEHNR and CDR2 FQNEAQ (reference sequence). This CDR3 comprises 15 residues. CDR3 protein: CASSLGSGRTDTQYF. The DNA of the CDR3 is TGTGCCAGCAGCTTGGGTAGCGGGCGCACAGATACGCAGTATTTT.

The chain has TRBV6-1 and TRBJ1-1, with 7 positions matching TRBD1. The CDR3 is 15 residues long. Germline loops: CDR1 MNHNS, CDR2 SASEGT. J was trimmed by 8 bases and V by 0 bases; bases with no gene match: 9. The CDR3 nucleotides read TGTGCCAGCAGTGAAGCGAGGGGGCCCCAGGGGGAAGCTTTCTTT. It codes for CASSEARGPQGEAFF.

There are a few counts of this clone. V and J are TRBV30 and TRBJ2-1; 8 bases map to TRBD2. J was trimmed by 7 bases and V by 2 bases; bases with no gene match: 4. Germline assignment: CDR1 GTSNPN and CDR2 SVGIG (reference sequence). CDR3 length: 13 amino acids. The CDR3 here is CAWSSGSSNEQFF. CDR3 nucleotide sequence: TGTGCCTGGAGTAGCGGGAGTAGTAATGAGCAGTTCTTC. Full variable domain (outside the CDR3, taken from reference TRBV30 and TRBJ2-1): SQTIHQWPATLVQPVGSPLSLECTVEGTSNPNLYWYRQAAGRGLQLLFYSVGIGQISSEVPQNLSASRPQDRQFILSSKKLLLSDSGFYLCAWSSGSSNEQFFGPGTRLTVL.

The chain carries TRBV18 and TRBJ1-2; tentatively, D is TRBD1 (5 bases). In germline, CDR1 is KGHSH, CDR2 LQKENI. The V end lost 2 bases, the J end lost 6 bases, and 10 bases lay between the germline ends. This CDR3 spans 13 amino acids. As DNA, the CDR3 is TGTGCCAGCTCACCAATCATCAGGGATGGCTACACCTTC. Protein: CASSPIIRDGYTF. Variable domain in full (rest from reference TRBV18 and TRBJ1-2): NAGVMQNPRHLVRRRGQEARLRCSPMKGHSHVYWYRQLPEEGLKFMVYLQKENIIDESGMPKERFSAEFPKEGPSILRIQQVVRGDSAAYFCASSPIIRDGYTFGSGTRLTVV.

CDR3 in amino acids: CSAPEVNEQFF. CDR3 DNA sequence: TGCAGTGCTCCGGAGGTCAATGAGCAGTTCTTC. V and J are TRBV20-1 and TRBJ2-1; TRBD2 might be the D (5 bases). The germline CDR1 and CDR2 sequences are DFQATT and SNEGSKA (reference sequence). The CDR3 totals 11 residues. V was shortened by 5 bases and J by 6 bases, with 8 bases between the two germline ends.

The genes are TRBV18 and TRBJ1-1; 7 nucleotides agree with TRBD1. The CDR3 is made up of 13 amino acids. In germline, CDR1 is KGHSH, CDR2 LQKENI. The V gene end was trimmed by 1 base and the J gene end by 4 bases; junction bases not matched to a gene: 0. CDR3 loop: CASSPHRGTEAFF. Here the CDR3 DNA reads TGTGCCAGCTCACCACACAGGGGCACTGAAGCTTTCTTT.

The V gene is TRBV23-1, the J gene TRBJ2-3, with a tentative D call TRBD1 (6 bases). TRBV23-1 is marked as an open reading frame, function uncertain. This CDR3 contains 15 residues. V lost 4 bases, J lost 5 bases, and 16 bases lay in between. The CDR3 coding sequence is TGCGCCAGCAGTCGGTCGTACAGGGTTGGAGATACGCAGTATTTT. Amino acids: CASSRSYRVGDTQYF.

This clone came up a few times. This chain links TRBV5-1 with TRBJ1-1; D uncertain. V lost 4 bases and J lost 3, with 13 bases in between. The CDR3 is 14 residues long. The germline CDR1 and CDR2 sequences are SGHRS and YFSETQ. The CDR3 DNA sequence: TGCGCCAGCAGCCCGGGCGGGGTGGACACTGAAGCTTTCTTT. It encodes CASSPGGVDTEAFF.

CDR3 protein: CASSIRGYGYTF. The CDR3 DNA follows: TGTGCCAGCAGCATAAGGGGCTATGGCTACACCTTC. The chain employs TRBV12-3 or TRBV12-4 and TRBJ1-2; a weak D match, TRBD1 (5 bases). This CDR3 is built from 12 residues. V lost 6 bases to trimming and J lost 4 bases, with 9 bases between them.

The V and J genes are TRBV18 and TRBJ1-2; 9 positions agree with TRBD1. Germline V lookup: CDR1 KGHSH, CDR2 LQKENI. The CDR3 consists of 17 residues. Trimming took 3 bases from V and 2 from J; bases not matched to a gene: 10. This CDR3 is CASSPVTGGEGNYGYTF. In DNA form, the CDR3 reads TGTGCCAGCTCACCCGTTACAGGGGGCGAGGGGAACTATGGCTACACCTTC.

The chain combines TRBV14 with TRBJ2-4, with TRBD2 identical over 8 bases. This CDR3 contains 16 residues. V was pared by 5 bases and J by 0 bases, with 6 bases of the junction left unmatched. Germline CDR1 is SGHDN and CDR2 is FVKESK. DNA of the CDR3: TGTGCCAGCAGCGGGGGCGGGAGGATAGCCAAAAACATTCAGTACTTC. The encoded protein is CASSGGGRIAKNIQYF.

The V gene is TRBV13, the J gene TRBJ1-1, with 12 bases matching TRBD1. The germline V gene has CDR1 PRHDT and CDR2 FYEKMQ (reference sequence). This CDR3 spans 17 amino acids. J was trimmed by 3 bases and V by 5 bases; bases with no gene match: 10. The CDR3 sequence is CASSPRDRGRGDTEAFF. The CDR3 bases are TGTGCCAGCAGCCCCCGGGACAGGGGGCGCGGGGACACTGAAGCTTTCTTT.

The chain is built from TRBV5-6 and TRBJ1-1, with D possibly TRBD1 on 6 matching bases. Trimming pared 3 bases from V and 2 bases from J, leaving 8 bases between. The CDR3 totals 13 residues. Germline CDR1 reads SGHDT; CDR2 reads YYEEEE. CDR3 region: CASSWTVNTEAFF. CDR3 DNA: TGTGCCAGCAGCTGGACAGTAAACACTGAAGCTTTCTTT.

This clone came up a few times. The chain combines TRBV10-3 with TRBJ1-3, with unresolved D. From germline, CDR1 is ENHRY and CDR2 SYGVKD. CDR3 length: 15 residues. Trimming took off 6 bases at V and 0 bases at J, with 12 bases between the two ends. The CDR3 is CAIRFDGNSGNTIYF. The CDR3, as DNA: TGTGCCATCAGGTTTGACGGGAACTCTGGAAACACCATATATTTT.

The genes are TRBV15 and TRBJ2-3, with TRBD1 identical over 8 bases. The junction had 7 bases not matched to a gene; V was cut back by 4 bases and J by 1 base. The CDR3 spans 16 residues. Per the germline V gene, CDR1 is LNHNV and CDR2 is YYDKDF (reference sequence). The CDR3 spells CATSNRDRLGTDTQYF. The DNA for the CDR3 is TGTGCCACCAGCAACCGGGACAGGTTGGGCACAGATACGCAGTATTTT.

To note about this clone: This specimen includes other DNA sequences encoding the same CDR3. The genes are TRBV5-1 and TRBJ1-5; D remains unclear. Germline V lookup: CDR1 SGHRS, CDR2 YFSETQ. Trimming shortened V by 0 bases and J by 0 bases, and 7 bases separated the two germline ends. The CDR3 has 15 residues. The CDR3 nucleotides are TGCGCCAGCAGCTTGGACGGAGATAGCAATCAGCCCCAGCATTTT. Amino acid sequence: CASSLDGDSNQPQHF.

The chain has TRBV7-9 and TRBJ1-2; TRBD1 matches at 8 bases. The CDR3 runs 16 residues. Germline V CDR1 and CDR2: SEHNR, FQNEAQ (reference sequence). With V trimmed by 2 bases and J by 5 bases, 10 bases remained unmatched. The CDR3 spells CASSLWPGQAIYGYTF. Written as DNA, the CDR3 is TGTGCCAGCAGCTTATGGCCGGGACAGGCCATTTATGGCTACACCTTC.

The chain is built from TRBV5-1 and TRBJ2-1; 9 bases agree with TRBD2. The CDR3 spans 16 residues. The V segment lost 0 bases and the J segment 10 bases; nucleotides outside the gene matches: 11. Germline V lookup: CDR1 SGHRS, CDR2 YFSETQ. The CDR3 here is CASSLASALAGEEQFF. DNA for the CDR3: TGCGCCAGCAGCTTGGCCTCGGCGTTAGCGGGGGAAGAGCAGTTCTTC. Based on the CDR3 plus reference TRBV5-1 and TRBJ2-1, the full variable domain is KAGVTQTPRYLIKTRGQQVTLSCSPISGHRSVSWYQQTPGQGLQFLFEYFSETQRNKGNFPGRFSGRQFSNSRSEMNVSTLELGDSALYLCASSLASALAGEEQFFGPGTRLTVL.

The genes are TRBV29-1 and TRBJ2-6; D remains unclear. This CDR3 is built from 13 residues. V lost 5 bases and J 3 bases, leaving 8 bases between the germline ends. Germline V gene sequence: CDR1 SQVTM, CDR2 ANQGSEA. The CDR3, as DNA: TGCAGCGTTAGAGTTAATGGGGCCAACGTCCTGACTTTC. Encoded protein: CSVRVNGANVLTF.

This chain joins TRBV7-9 and TRBJ1-4, with no clear D. Trimming took 5 bases from V and 0 from J, leaving 19 bases between them. CDR3 length equals 18 residues. Germline V gene sequence: CDR1 SEHNR, CDR2 FQNEAQ (reference sequence). The CDR3 sequence is CASSRAKLQIPTNEKLFF. CDR3 in DNA: TGTGCCAGCAGCCGCGCTAAGCTACAGATACCAACTAATGAAAAACTGTTTTTT.

The CDR3 coding sequence is TGTGCCAGCAGTGAAGACGGACAGTTCACCTACGAGCAGTACTTC. This gives the protein CASSEDGQFTYEQYF. The J gene is TRBJ2-7, the V gene TRBV6-1; TRBD1 might be the D (6 bases). This CDR3 has 15 amino acids. Looked up from germline, CDR1 is MNHNS and CDR2 is SASEGT. Trimming left V 1 base short and J 2 bases short, with 12 bases between.

The V gene is TRBV2, the J gene TRBJ1-4; weak D call: TRBD1 (5 bases). The V and J ends lost 6 bases and 8 bases respectively, with 13 bases between them. The CDR3 loop spans 13 amino acids. Germline lookup yields CDR1 SNHLY and CDR2 FYNNEI. The CDR3 region is CASRDTGREKLFF. The DNA of the CDR3 is TGTGCCAGCAGGGACACGGGCCGGGAAAAACTGTTTTTT.

The V and J genes are TRBV6-5 and TRBJ1-1, with 7 bases matching TRBD1. This CDR3 has 14 amino acids. V dropped 6 bases and J dropped 2; count of bases not matched to a gene: 6. Germline V gene lookup returns CDR1 MNHEY and CDR2 SVGAGI. As DNA, the CDR3 is TGTGCCAGCAGGGGGGGACAGTTCAACACTGAAGCTTTCTTT. Amino acid sequence: CASRGGQFNTEAFF.

The chain employs TRBV12-5 and TRBJ2-1; 8 bases fit TRBD1. Germline CDR1 and CDR2: LGHNT and FRNRAP. The CDR3 consists of 15 residues. V shed 4 bases and J 4 bases; nucleotides not matched to a gene: 6. Here the CDR3 reads CASGSDREPYNEQFF. The CDR3 DNA follows: TGTGCTAGTGGTTCGGACAGGGAACCTTACAATGAGCAGTTCTTC.

The chain has TRBV19 and TRBJ2-3; D possibly corresponds to TRBD2 (5 bases). Looked up from germline, CDR1 is LNHDA and CDR2 is SQIVND (reference sequence). The ends were cut back, 6 bases at V and 4 bases at J, with 8 bases in the middle. The CDR3 extends over 12 amino acids. CDR3 protein: CASSGNSDTQYF. The CDR3 coding sequence is TGTGCCAGTAGCGGGAACTCAGATACGCAGTATTTT.

The genes are TRBV5-1 and TRBJ1-3; D gene ambiguous. The CDR3 runs 18 residues. With 4 bases removed from V and 0 bases from J, the gap between germline ends came to 20 bases. Germline loops: CDR1 SGHRS, CDR2 YFSETQ. This chain's CDR3 is CASSLDSRSTYSGNTIYF. The CDR3, as DNA: TGCGCCAGCAGCCTAGACTCGAGGTCCACTTACTCTGGAAACACCATATATTTT.

The rearrangement links TRBV7-3 to TRBJ2-6, with a possible D match to TRBD1 (5 bases). From germline, CDR1 is SGHTA and CDR2 FQGTGA. This CDR3 has 15 amino acids. With 5 bases removed from V and 2 bases from J, the gap between germline ends came to 10 bases. For the CDR3, the DNA is TGTGCCAGCAGCCCCCAGGGTCCTGGGGCCAACGTCCTGACTTTC. Translated, it gives CASSPQGPGANVLTF.